The 28 T cell receptor beta chains given below trace back to one sample, sequenced in a study of OX40 agonist ivuxolimab in advanced cancers. Libraries were prepared by immunoSEQ multiplex PCR; TCRdb keeps only in-frame clonotypes and omits some of them. This sample yields about 46,000 clones, of which over 75% are seen a single time; 4.9% belongs to the top ten. Source: CD4+ or CD8+ T cells sorted from blood, taken in a trial of the OX40 agonist ivuxolimab. Receptors originate from an adult with an advanced solid tumor such as melanoma, head and neck, liver or kidney cancer.

The chain uses TRBV29-1 and TRBJ2-6, with 7 bases fitting TRBD2. The germline V gene has CDR1 SQVTM and CDR2 ANQGSEA. V lost 6 bases to trimming and J lost 0 bases; unmatched junction nucleotides: 5. This CDR3 has 15 residues. The DNA for the CDR3 is TGCAGCGTGGGTGGGGACTACTCTGGGGCCAACGTCCTGACTTTC. Protein sequence: CSVGGDYSGANVLTF.

The chain employs TRBV6-5 and TRBJ2-7, with 7 bases identical to TRBD2. CDR1 MNHEY and CDR2 SVGAGI come from the germline V gene. Germline trimming cut 6 bases from V and 0 bases from J; bases unmatched to any gene: 5. The CDR3 has 14 residues. This CDR3 reads CASRYGRSSYEQYF. The DNA of the CDR3 is TGTGCCAGCAGGTACGGGAGGAGCTCCTACGAGCAGTACTTC.

This chain uses TRBV21-1 with TRBJ1-5; the table names TRBD1, a call not compared with the DNA. TRBV21-1 is classified as a pseudogene. The CDR3 sequence is 14 residues long. DNA of the CDR3: TGTGCCAGCAGCCCGTCCACGACAGACCAGCCCCAGCATTTT. It is translated as CASSPSTTDQPQHF.

This clone was detected a few times. CDR3 DNA: TGTGCCAGCAGCGCCCTCGGGACAGATGGCTACACCTTC. This encodes CASSALGTDGYTF. The chain combines TRBV9 with TRBJ1-2, with 7 bases identical to TRBD1. Germline CDR1 reads SGDLS; CDR2 reads YYNGEE. The V gene end was trimmed by 3 bases and the J gene end by 6 bases; junction bases not matched to a gene: 5. This CDR3 is built from 13 residues. Using reference TRBV9 and TRBJ1-2 for the parts outside the CDR3, the full variable domain is DSGVTQTPKHLITATGQRVTLRCSPRSGDLSVYWYQQSLDQGLQFLIQYYNGEERAKGNILERFSAQQFPDLHSELNLSSLELGDSALYFCASSALGTDGYTFGSGTRLTVV.

V gene TRBV5-5 combines with J gene TRBJ2-7, with TRBD1 matching over 7 bases. The CDR3 consists of 17 residues. With V trimmed by 6 bases and J by 2 bases, 17 bases remained unmatched. Germline V gene sequence: CDR1 SGHKS, CDR2 YYEKEE (reference sequence). The CDR3 DNA reads as TGTGCCAGCACCCCCGGTGAGGGGGCGTTCGTGACCTACGAGCAGTACGTC. This encodes CASTPGEGAFVTYEQYV.

The chain has TRBV29-1 and TRBJ1-1; possible D gene TRBD1, 6 bases. Germline lookup yields CDR1 SQVTM and CDR2 ANQGSEA. The CDR3 has 12 amino acids. V was shortened by 7 bases and J by 8 bases, with 17 bases between the two germline ends. The CDR3 DNA is TGCAGCGGAAGCAGGCCGGGGGCCGAAGCTTTCTTT. Translating it yields CSGSRPGAEAFF.

The chain joins TRBV4-2 to TRBJ2-3, with D unresolved. Germline values: CDR1 LGHNA, CDR2 YNFKEQ. There are 13 residues in the CDR3. Trimming left V 0 bases short and J 0 bases short, with 1 base between. The CDR3 DNA sequence: TGTGCCAGCAGCCAAGACAGCACAGATACGCAGTATTTT. This gives the protein CASSQDSTDTQYF.

The chain carries TRBV4-1 and TRBJ2-1, with 13 bases matching TRBD2. Germline-derived CDR1 and CDR2 are MGHRA and YSYEKL. This CDR3 comprises 13 residues. V shed 4 bases and J 14 bases; nucleotides not matched to a gene: 5. CDR3 in amino acids: CASSLAGLAGEFF. The CDR3, as DNA: TGCGCCAGCAGCCTAGCCGGACTAGCGGGGGAGTTCTTC.

The rearrangement joins TRBV27 to TRBJ1-1; D unclear. This CDR3 region has 14 residues. Between the trimmed V and J ends, which lost 2 bases and 0 bases, there was a span of 7 bases. The V gene's germline CDR1 is MNHEY and CDR2 SMNVEV (reference sequence). CDR3 in DNA: TGTGCCAGCAGTTTAAGTACACTGAACACTGAAGCTTTCTTT. It codes for CASSLSTLNTEAFF.

V gene TRBV5-1 combines with J gene TRBJ1-2; tentatively, D is TRBD1 (5 bases). The CDR3 covers 15 residues. CDR1 is SGHRS, CDR2 YFSETQ, per germline. V gave up 2 bases and J gave up 6 bases, with 17 bases separating them. CDR3 in amino acids: CASSFILGGYNGYTF. The DNA for the CDR3 is TGCGCCAGCAGCTTTATACTGGGGGGGTATAATGGCTACACCTTC.

In this sample, this clone turned up once. The J gene is TRBJ2-1, the V gene TRBV9, with 8 bases fitting TRBD1. The CDR3 is 15 residues long. Germline CDR1 reads SGDLS; CDR2 reads YYNGEE. Trimming at V came to 3 bases and at J to 2 bases, leaving 4 bases not matched to a gene. CDR3 DNA sequence: TGTGCCAGCAGCGCCTCAGGGGGCGCCTACAATGAGCAGTTCTTC. Protein: CASSASGGAYNEQFF.

The chain recombines TRBV10-1 with TRBJ2-2; the D is unclear. Trimming left V 5 bases short and J 3 bases short, with 13 bases between. The CDR3 has 15 residues. Germline-derived CDR1 and CDR2 are WNHNN and SYGVQD (reference sequence). For the CDR3, the DNA is TGCGCCAGCAGTCCCGTGACAACTCACACCGGGGAGCTGTTTTTT. Its protein product is CASSPVTTHTGELFF.

The chain employs TRBV28 and TRBJ2-1; 16 positions agree with TRBD2. Germline assignment: CDR1 MDHEN and CDR2 SYDVKM. The CDR3 is 14 residues long. The J segment lost 7 bases and the V segment lost 11 bases, leaving 5 bases of the junction unmatched. CDR3 in amino acids: CASGLAGGPNEQFF. Written as DNA, the CDR3 is TGTGCCTCGGGACTAGCGGGAGGGCCTAATGAGCAGTTCTTC.

The genes are TRBV7-9 and TRBJ2-3, with TRBD1 identical over 9 bases. Trimming at V came to 5 bases and at J to 4 bases, leaving 7 bases not matched to a gene. The CDR3 loop spans 15 amino acids. Germline CDR1 and CDR2: SEHNR and FQNEAQ (reference sequence). Here the CDR3 reads CASSPRDREADTQYF. The DNA of the CDR3 is TGTGCCAGCAGCCCCCGGGACAGGGAAGCAGATACGCAGTATTTT.

The chain links TRBV6-5 to TRBJ2-7; 7 bases agree with TRBD1. The CDR3 length is 12 residues. Germline CDR1 and CDR2: MNHEY and SVGAGI. The V gene end was trimmed by 3 bases and the J gene end by 6 bases; junction bases not matched to a gene: 2. The CDR3 DNA sequence: TGTGCCAGCAGTTATAGACAGGGCGAGCAGTACTTC. This encodes CASSYRQGEQYF.

This chain uses TRBV9 with TRBJ2-1; 7 nucleotides line up with TRBD2. J lost 9 bases, V lost 1 base, and 7 bases had no gene match. Germline CDR1 is SGDLS and CDR2 is YYNGEE. The CDR3 consists of 14 residues. CDR3 loop: CASSVTSARSEQFF. The CDR3 coding sequence is TGTGCCAGCAGCGTAACTAGCGCTCGGAGTGAGCAGTTCTTC.

The chain couples TRBV6-1 to TRBJ1-3; D is uncertain. The CDR3 covers 14 residues. V lost 0 bases to trimming and J lost 4 bases, with 7 bases between them. In germline, CDR1 is MNHNS, CDR2 SASEGT. The CDR3 nucleotides read TGTGCCAGCAGTGAAGCGCTGGTAGGAAACACCATATATTTT. Amino acid sequence: CASSEALVGNTIYF.

The J gene is TRBJ2-1, the V gene TRBV7-3, with D possibly TRBD1 on 6 matching bases. The CDR3 runs 16 residues. Germline assignment: CDR1 SGHTA and CDR2 FQGTGA. V lost 5 bases and J 3 bases, leaving 17 bases between the germline ends. Written as DNA, the CDR3 is TGTGCCAGCAGCCACACGCCAGGGGATTTCTACAATGAGCAGTTCTTC. Its translation: CASSHTPGDFYNEQFF.

The chain couples TRBV7-9 to TRBJ1-2; 9 bases line up with TRBD1. The CDR3 is 16 residues long. The J segment lost 3 bases and the V segment lost 3 bases, leaving 8 bases of the junction unmatched. CDR1 and CDR2 from the germline V gene are SEHNR and FQNEAQ (reference sequence). DNA for the CDR3: TGTGCCAGCAGCTTCTCGCCCCGGACAGGGGACTATGGCTACACCTTC. Translated: CASSFSPRTGDYGYTF.

CDR3 loop: CASSQDRGASGYEQYF. CDR3 coding DNA: TGCGCCAGCAGCCAAGATAGGGGGGCTAGCGGATACGAGCAGTACTTC. The V and J genes are TRBV4-1 and TRBJ2-7; TRBD2 is a possible D gene (7 bases). The V end was cut by 0 bases, the J end by 4 bases, with 16 bases between. The CDR3 has 16 amino acids. The germline gives CDR1 MGHRA, CDR2 YSYEKL.

V gene TRBV4-1 combines with J gene TRBJ2-5, with TRBD2 identical over 7 bases. The CDR3 spans 19 residues. V lost 1 base and J lost 0; bases outside the gene matches: 14. Germline values: CDR1 MGHRA, CDR2 YSYEKL. The CDR3 reads CASSQVRDQSGAYQETQYF. For the CDR3, the DNA is TGCGCCAGCAGCCAAGTCCGCGATCAGAGCGGGGCGTACCAAGAGACCCAGTACTTC.

The chain links TRBV6-5 to TRBJ2-2; unclear D gene. The CDR3 extends over 15 amino acids. CDR1 and CDR2 from the germline V gene are MNHEY and SVGAGI. Between the trimmed V and J ends, which lost 6 bases and 1 base, there was a span of 12 bases. The CDR3 DNA is TGTGCCAGCAGCGTTAGTGATATGAACACCGGGGAGCTGTTTTTT. It yields the protein CASSVSDMNTGELFF.

The gene calls are TRBV21-1 and TRBJ2-7; no DNA check was done on the table's D call, TRBD1. TRBV21-1 is a listed pseudogene. The CDR3 covers 16 residues. The CDR3 loop reads CASSKRITGVTGEQYV. The CDR3 DNA follows: TGTGCCAGCAGCAAAAGGATAACAGGGGTTACTGGCGAGCAGTACGTC.

This clone has just one count. This sequence joins TRBV13 and TRBJ2-7; D might be TRBD2 (6 bases). The CDR3 spans 13 residues. The V gene's germline CDR1 is PRHDT and CDR2 FYEKMQ (reference sequence). Trimming took 0 bases from V and 6 from J, leaving 9 bases between them. CDR3 in DNA: TGTGCCAGCAGCTTAGGCGGAGGGCCCGAGCAGTACTTC. It encodes CASSLGGGPEQYF. The full variable domain, its missing parts supplied by reference TRBV13 and TRBJ2-7, is AAGVIQSPRHLIKEKRETATLKCYPIPRHDTVYWYQQGPGQDPQFLISFYEKMQSDKGSIPDRFSAQQFSDYHSELNMSSLELGDSALYFCASSLGGGPEQYFGPGTRLTVT.

The V call is TRBV7-9, the J call TRBJ1-1, with D unclear. In germline, CDR1 is SEHNR, CDR2 FQNEAQ (reference sequence). This CDR3 comprises 11 residues. Deletions cut 8 bases from V and 6 bases from J, with 10 bases between. The chain's CDR3 is CASFVPPEAFF. CDR3 in DNA: TGTGCCAGCTTCGTCCCCCCTGAAGCTTTCTTT.

The DNA for the CDR3 is TGCAGCGCCCCGGGCGGGGGACTAGCGGGATACAATGAGCAGTTCTTC. It codes for CSAPGGGLAGYNEQFF. The chain employs TRBV29-1 and TRBJ2-1, with 13 bases fitting TRBD2. CDR3 length: 16 residues. Germline loops: CDR1 SQVTM, CDR2 ANQGSEA. The V gene end was trimmed by 7 bases and the J gene end by 4 bases; junction bases not matched to a gene: 10.

This chain uses TRBV12-2 with TRBJ2-7. TRBV12-2 represents a pseudogene. The CDR3 sequence is 11 residues long. The CDR3 is CASPATYEQYV. The CDR3 region has the DNA TGTGCAAGTCCCGCTACCTACGAGCAGTACGTC.

This clone turned up a few times. The chain carries TRBV9 and TRBJ2-1, with 8 bases fitting TRBD2. CDR1 is SGDLS and CDR2 is YYNGEE in the germline V gene. With 0 bases clipped from V and 4 bases from J, the junction kept 3 bases outside the gene matches. CDR3 size: 15 residues. The CDR3 DNA sequence: TGTGCCAGCAGCGTAGGACTAGCGCCATACAATGAGCAGTTCTTC. Protein product: CASSVGLAPYNEQFF.